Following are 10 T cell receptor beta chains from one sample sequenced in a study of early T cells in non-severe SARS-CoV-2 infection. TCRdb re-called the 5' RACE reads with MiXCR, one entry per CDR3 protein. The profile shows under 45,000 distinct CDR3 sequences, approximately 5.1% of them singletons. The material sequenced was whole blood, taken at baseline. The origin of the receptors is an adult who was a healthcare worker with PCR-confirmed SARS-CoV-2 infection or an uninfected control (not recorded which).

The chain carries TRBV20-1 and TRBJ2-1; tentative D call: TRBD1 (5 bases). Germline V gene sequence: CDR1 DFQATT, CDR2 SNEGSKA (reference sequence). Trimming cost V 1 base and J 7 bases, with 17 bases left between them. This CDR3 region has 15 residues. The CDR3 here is CSARGTRVIGNEQFF. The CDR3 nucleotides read TGCAGTGCTAGAGGTACCAGGGTAATTGGGAATGAGCAGTTCTTC.

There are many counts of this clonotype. CDR3 DNA: TGTGCCAGCAGCCCTTATTCGACAGGACCGACTAATGAGCAGTTCTTC. It is translated as CASSPYSTGPTNEQFF. The chain recombines TRBV7-3 with TRBJ2-1; TRBD1 might be the D (6 bases). The CDR3 is 16 residues long. V lost 5 bases and J 7 bases, leaving 21 bases between the germline ends. The germline V gene encodes CDR1 SGHTA and CDR2 FQGTGA.

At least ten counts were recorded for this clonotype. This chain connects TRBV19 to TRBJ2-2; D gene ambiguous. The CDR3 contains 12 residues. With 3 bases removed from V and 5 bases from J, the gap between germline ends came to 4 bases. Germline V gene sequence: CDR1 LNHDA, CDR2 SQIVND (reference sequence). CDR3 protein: CASSIQTGELFF. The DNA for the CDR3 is TGTGCCAGTAGTATTCAGACCGGGGAGCTGTTTTTT.

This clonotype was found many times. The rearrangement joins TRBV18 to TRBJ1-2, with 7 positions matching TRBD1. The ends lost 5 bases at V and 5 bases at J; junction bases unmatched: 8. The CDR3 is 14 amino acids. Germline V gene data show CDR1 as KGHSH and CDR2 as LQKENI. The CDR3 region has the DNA TGTGCCAGCTCAGACAGGGAGAAGGGATATGGCTACACCTTC. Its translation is CASSDREKGYGYTF.

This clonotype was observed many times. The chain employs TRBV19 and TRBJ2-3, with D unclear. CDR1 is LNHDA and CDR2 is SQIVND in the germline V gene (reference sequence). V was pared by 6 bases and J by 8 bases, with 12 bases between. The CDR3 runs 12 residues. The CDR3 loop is CASRGNTVTQYF. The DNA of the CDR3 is TGTGCCAGTAGGGGAAACACCGTTACGCAGTATTTT.

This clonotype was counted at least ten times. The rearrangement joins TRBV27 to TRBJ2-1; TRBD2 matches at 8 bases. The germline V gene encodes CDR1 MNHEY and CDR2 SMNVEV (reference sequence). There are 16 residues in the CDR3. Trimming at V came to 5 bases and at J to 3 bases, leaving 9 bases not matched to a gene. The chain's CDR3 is CASSLLLAVSYNEQFF. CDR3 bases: TGTGCCAGCAGTCTTTTACTAGCGGTTAGCTACAATGAGCAGTTCTTC.

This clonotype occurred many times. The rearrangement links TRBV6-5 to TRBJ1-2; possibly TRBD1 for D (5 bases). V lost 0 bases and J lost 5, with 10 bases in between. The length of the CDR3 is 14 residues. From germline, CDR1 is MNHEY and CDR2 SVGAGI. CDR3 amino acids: CASSYSRPGYGYTF. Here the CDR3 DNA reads TGTGCCAGCAGTTACTCGAGGCCAGGGTATGGCTACACCTTC.

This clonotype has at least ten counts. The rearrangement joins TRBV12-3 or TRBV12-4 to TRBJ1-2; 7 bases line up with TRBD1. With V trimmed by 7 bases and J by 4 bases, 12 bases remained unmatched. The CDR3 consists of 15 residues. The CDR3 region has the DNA TGTGCCAGCACCCCCCAGGGGGGCGGTGTCTATGGCTACACCTTC. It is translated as CASTPQGGGVYGYTF.

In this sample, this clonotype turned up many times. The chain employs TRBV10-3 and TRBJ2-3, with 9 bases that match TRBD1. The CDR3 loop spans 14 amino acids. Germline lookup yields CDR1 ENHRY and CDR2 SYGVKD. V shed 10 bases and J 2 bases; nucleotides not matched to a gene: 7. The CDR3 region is CATAGTGNTDTQYF. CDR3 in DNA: TGTGCCACCGCCGGGACAGGGAACACAGATACGCAGTATTTT.

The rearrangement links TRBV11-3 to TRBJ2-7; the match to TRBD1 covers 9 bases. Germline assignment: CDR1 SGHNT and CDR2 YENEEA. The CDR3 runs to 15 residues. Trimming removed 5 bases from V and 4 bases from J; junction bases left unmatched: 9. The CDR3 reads CASSPQGQGAYEQYF. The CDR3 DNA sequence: TGTGCCAGCAGCCCCCAGGGACAGGGTGCGTACGAGCAGTACTTC.